The 32 T cell receptor beta chains reported below all come from one sample, sequenced in a study of long-term antiretroviral therapy in people with HIV. This was the immunoSEQ v3.0 assay at survey level. Libraries were prepared by immunoSEQ multiplex PCR; TCRdb keeps only in-frame clonotypes and omits some of them. This sample yields approximately 17,000 clones, of which 80% to 90% are seen a single time; roughly 18% belongs to the top ten. The sequencing here drew on unsorted PBMCs, taken 0.6 years after starting antiretroviral therapy. Source of these receptors: a woman between 18 and 30 years old with HIV.

The rearrangement uses TRBV29-1 and TRBJ1-2, with no clear D. With 0 bases removed from V and 7 bases from J, the gap between germline ends came to 12 bases. The CDR3 spans 13 residues. Germline assignment: CDR1 SQVTM and CDR2 ANQGSEA. This CDR3 reads CSVEDLAESGYTF. In nucleotides, the CDR3 is TGCAGCGTTGAAGATCTTGCAGAAAGTGGCTACACCTTC.

The CDR3 DNA sequence: TGTGCCAGCAGCGTAGGGGCAGATCCCCTTCCTTATGGCTACACCTTC. Its protein product is CASSVGADPLPYGYTF. The rearrangement links TRBV9 to TRBJ1-2, with D unresolved. V was clipped by 0 bases and J by 5 bases, with 17 bases between them. This CDR3 is built from 16 residues. Germline V gene data show CDR1 as SGDLS and CDR2 as YYNGEE.

The chain recombines TRBV11-2 with TRBJ2-1; D not resolved. Trimming took off 5 bases at V and 0 bases at J, with 11 bases between the two ends. The length of the CDR3 is 15 residues. CDR1 and CDR2 from the germline V gene are SGHAT and FQNNGV. In DNA form, the CDR3 reads TGTGCCAGCAGCGGTCTGGGAAGCTCCTACAATGAGCAGTTCTTC. As protein: CASSGLGSSYNEQFF.

The chain is built from TRBV21-1 and TRBJ1-2; the table's D gene call, TRBD1, was not cross checked with the DNA. TRBV21-1 is designated a pseudogene. The CDR3 extends over 13 amino acids. CDR3 sequence reads: CASSPGTGHGYTF. CDR3 coding DNA: TGTGCCAGCAGTCCCGGGACAGGGCATGGCTACACCTTC.

This clone is classed as medium-sized. The V call is TRBV7-9, the J call TRBJ2-5, with D possibly TRBD2 on 6 matching bases. The CDR3 has 15 residues. Germline CDR1 SEHNR, CDR2 FQNEAQ (reference sequence). The V gene lost 0 bases and the J gene lost 1 base, with 9 bases spanning the gap. DNA for the CDR3: TGTGCCAGCAGCTTAGCTGGGGGGACCCAAGAGACCCAGTACTTC. Protein product: CASSLAGGTQETQYF.

The chain recombines TRBV29-1 with TRBJ1-1; D not resolved. The CDR3 is made up of 11 amino acids. The germline V gene encodes CDR1 SQVTM and CDR2 ANQGSEA. Trimming shortened V by 5 bases and J by 5 bases, and 9 bases separated the two germline ends. The CDR3, as DNA: TGCAGCGTTTTGGTGTATACTGAAGCTTTCTTT. Encoded protein: CSVLVYTEAFF.

CDR3 sequence (DNA): TGTGCCAGCAGTCCTCAGGTTAAAAACTACGAGCAGTACTTC. Encoded protein: CASSPQVKNYEQYF. The V and J genes are TRBV28 and TRBJ2-7, with D unclear. Trimming removed 5 bases at V and 3 bases at J, with 14 bases between. CDR1 and CDR2 from the germline V gene are MDHEN and SYDVKM. This CDR3 comprises 14 residues. The variable domain in full, completed from reference TRBV28 and TRBJ2-7, reads DVKVTQSSRYLVKRTGEKVFLECVQDMDHENMFWYRQDPGLGLRLIYFSYDVKMKEKGDIPEGYSVSREKKERFSLILESASTNQTSMYLCASSPQVKNYEQYFGPGTRLTVT.

The rearrangement links TRBV7-2 to TRBJ2-3, with a tentative D call TRBD2 (7 bases). The CDR3 has 15 residues. Germline assignment: CDR1 SGHTA and CDR2 FQGNSA. V was shortened by 1 base and J by 5 bases, with 13 bases between the two germline ends. The CDR3 bases are TGTGCCAGCAGCTTAGTTGCGGGGGCGGGAGATACGCAGTATTTT. Translating gives CASSLVAGAGDTQYF.

V is TRBV10-3 and J is TRBJ1-4, with 12 bases matching TRBD1. V trimming: 3 bases; J trimming: 7 bases; junction bases outside the gene matches: 3. The CDR3 consists of 15 residues. The V gene's germline CDR1 is ENHRY and CDR2 SYGVKD. The CDR3 is CAISDVGQGAEKLFF. The DNA for the CDR3 is TGTGCCATCAGTGACGTGGGACAGGGGGCTGAAAAACTGTTTTTT.

This chain links TRBV28 with TRBJ1-4; D ambiguous. Deletions cut 5 bases from V and 5 bases from J, with 18 bases between. Germline values: CDR1 MDHEN, CDR2 SYDVKM. CDR3 length: 16 residues. CDR3 region: CASSLRDGFYNEKLFF. The CDR3 DNA reads as TGTGCCAGCAGTCTCCGAGACGGGTTTTACAATGAAAAACTGTTTTTT.

This rearrangement joins TRBV28 to TRBJ1-2; TRBD1 matches at 8 bases. This CDR3 is built from 14 residues. Losses at the gene ends were 7 bases for V and 8 bases for J; bases not matched to a gene: 12. From germline, CDR1 is MDHEN and CDR2 SYDVKM. The CDR3 loop reads CASTFTRRGQGYTF. Here the CDR3 DNA reads TGTGCCAGCACCTTTACCCGCAGGGGGCAAGGCTACACCTTC.

A few counts support this clone. V usage is TRBV5-1 and J usage is TRBJ1-1, with D perhaps TRBD1 (6 bases). Per germline, CDR1 SGHRS and CDR2 YFSETQ. Between the trimmed V and J ends, which lost 3 bases and 1 base, there was a span of 13 bases. The CDR3 runs to 15 residues. The CDR3 bases are TGCGCCAGCAGCTCAGACCTAGGGGGGAACACTGAAGCTTTCTTT. Translating gives CASSSDLGGNTEAFF.

V and J are TRBV5-1 and TRBJ1-4; maybe TRBD1 (5 bases). The CDR3 consists of 15 residues. Trimming took off 4 bases at V and 5 bases at J, with 15 bases between the two ends. Germline lookup yields CDR1 SGHRS and CDR2 YFSETQ. CDR3: CASSPRDGSNEKLFF. The CDR3 DNA reads TGCGCCAGCAGCCCCCGGGACGGATCGAATGAAAAACTGTTTTTT. Using reference TRBV5-1 and TRBJ1-4 for the parts outside the CDR3, the full variable domain is KAGVTQTPRYLIKTRGQQVTLSCSPISGHRSVSWYQQTPGQGLQFLFEYFSETQRNKGNFPGRFSGRQFSNSRSEMNVSTLELGDSALYLCASSPRDGSNEKLFFGSGTQLSVL.

V is TRBV28 and J is TRBJ1-3, with a possible D match to TRBD1 (6 bases). This CDR3 region has 17 residues. The V end was cut by 1 base, the J end by 1 base, with 14 bases between. In germline, CDR1 is MDHEN, CDR2 SYDVKM. CDR3 nucleotides: TGTGCCAGCAGTTTATTACGGTACAGGGTATCTGGAAACACCATATATTTT. Its protein is CASSLLRYRVSGNTIYF. The full variable domain, completed using reference TRBV28 and TRBJ1-3, is DVKVTQSSRYLVKRTGEKVFLECVQDMDHENMFWYRQDPGLGLRLIYFSYDVKMKEKGDIPEGYSVSREKKERFSLILESASTNQTSMYLCASSLLRYRVSGNTIYFGEGSWLTVV.

The chain recombines TRBV7-9 with TRBJ1-5, with D maybe TRBD1 (6 bases). The germline V gene encodes CDR1 SEHNR and CDR2 FQNEAQ (reference sequence). V was clipped by 2 bases and J by 0 bases, with 14 bases between them. This CDR3 spans 17 amino acids. CDR3 residues: CASSLRRTADSNQPQHF. Written as DNA, the CDR3 is TGTGCCAGCAGCTTACGGCGGACAGCCGATAGCAATCAGCCCCAGCATTTT.

The V call is TRBV7-2, the J call TRBJ2-7; D is uncertain. The V gene lost 10 bases and the J gene lost 1 base, with 8 bases spanning the gap. Germline values: CDR1 SGHTA, CDR2 FQGNSA. The CDR3 is made up of 11 amino acids. In DNA, the CDR3 is TGTGCCATCACAAGGTCCTACGAGCAGTACTTC. It yields the protein CAITRSYEQYF.

The chain recombines TRBV7-3 with TRBJ2-7; 9 bases are shared with TRBD2. CDR3 size: 15 residues. Looked up from germline, CDR1 is SGHTA and CDR2 is FQGTGA. J was trimmed by 4 bases and V by 3 bases; bases with no gene match: 7. DNA for the CDR3: TGTGCCAGCAGCTTGACTAGCGGACCTATATACGAGCAGTACTTC. Its protein product is CASSLTSGPIYEQYF.

This chain links TRBV5-1 with TRBJ2-7; 8 bases agree with TRBD1. CDR3 length: 15 amino acids. Germline V gene lookup returns CDR1 SGHRS and CDR2 YFSETQ. With V trimmed by 0 bases and J by 1 base, 3 bases remained unmatched. The CDR3 DNA is TGCGCCAGCAGCTTGGGACAGGGGCTATCCTACGAGCAGTACTTC. Protein sequence: CASSLGQGLSYEQYF.

V usage is TRBV5-1 and J usage is TRBJ1-5, with D possibly matching TRBD1 (5 bases). Trimming shortened V by 1 base and J by 0 bases, and 8 bases separated the two germline ends. The CDR3 has 15 residues. Germline V gives CDR1 SGHRS, CDR2 YFSETQ. This CDR3 reads CASSLLGGSNQPQHF. CDR3 sequence (DNA): TGCGCCAGCAGCTTGCTCGGGGGTAGCAATCAGCCCCAGCATTTT.

This clone was counted once. The chain combines TRBV7-8 with TRBJ2-1; perhaps D is TRBD1 or TRBD2 (6 bases each). Germline CDR1 reads SGHVS; CDR2 reads FQNEAQ. The V end lost 5 bases, the J end lost 15 bases, and 26 bases lay between the germline ends. The length of the CDR3 is 15 residues. The CDR3 bases are TGTGCCAGCAGCCCGGGACAACTCTTGCCCCTCGGGGGGTTCTTC. Translated, it gives CASSPGQLLPLGGFF.

V gene TRBV11-2 combines with J gene TRBJ2-1; possible D gene TRBD2, 5 bases. With 3 bases removed from V and 2 bases from J, the gap between germline ends came to 11 bases. CDR1 and CDR2 from the germline V gene are SGHAT and FQNNGV. This CDR3 has 15 residues. In DNA form, the CDR3 reads TGTGCCAGCAGCTTTGAGGGATCCGCCTACAATGAGCAGTTCTTC. Encoded protein: CASSFEGSAYNEQFF. The variable domain in full, completed from reference TRBV11-2 and TRBJ2-1, reads EAGVAQSPRYKIIEKRQSVAFWCNPISGHATLYWYQQILGQGPKLLIQFQNNGVVDDSQLPKDRFSAERLKGVDSTLKIQPAKLEDSAVYLCASSFEGSAYNEQFFGPGTRLTVL.

In its sample, this clone was seen a few times. The chain joins TRBV6-6 to TRBJ2-1, with 7 bases matching TRBD2. Germline V gene sequence: CDR1 MNHNY, CDR2 SVGAGI (reference sequence). The CDR3 runs to 11 residues. DNA for the CDR3: TGTGGGGGGGGAGATTACAATGAGCAGTTCTTC. Translating it yields CGGGDYNEQFF.

The gene calls are TRBV20-1 and TRBJ1-1; maybe TRBD1 (6 bases). Germline CDR1 and CDR2: DFQATT and SNEGSKA (reference sequence). The CDR3 totals 11 residues. Deletions cut 5 bases from V and 7 bases from J, with 11 bases between. Written as DNA, the CDR3 is TGCAGTGCTGGCACAGGGTTTGAAGCTTTCTTT. Protein product: CSAGTGFEAFF.

V usage is TRBV5-1 and J usage is TRBJ2-7; 9 bases match TRBD1. Germline assignment: CDR1 SGHRS and CDR2 YFSETQ. This CDR3 has 14 amino acids. The trim removed 4 bases at V and 0 bases at J, leaving 2 bases unmatched. As DNA, the CDR3 is TGCGCCAGCAGCGGGACAGGGAGCTCCTACGAGCAGTACTTC. Its translation: CASSGTGSSYEQYF.

This clone has a handful of counts. The genes are TRBV6-5 and TRBJ2-2; D is perhaps TRBD1 (5 bases). CDR1 is MNHEY and CDR2 is SVGAGI in the germline V gene. V lost 6 bases, J lost 6 bases, and 14 bases lay in between. The CDR3 contains 14 residues. The CDR3 coding sequence is TGTGCCAGCAGACGACAGTCCAGGTCCGGGGAGCTGTTTTTT. Translation: CASRRQSRSGELFF.

The rearrangement links TRBV30 to TRBJ2-5; TRBD2 agrees at 7 bases. The CDR3 is made up of 13 amino acids. Trimming cost V 1 base and J 4 bases; bases outside gene matches: 3. The germline V gene has CDR1 GTSNPN and CDR2 SVGIG (reference sequence). CDR3 in amino acids: CAWSGAGAETQYF. CDR3 nucleotide sequence: TGTGCCTGGAGTGGGGCGGGAGCAGAGACCCAGTACTTC.

Here the CDR3 reads CASRGNRDRSSYEQYF. The CDR3 coding sequence is TGTGCCAGCAGAGGCAACCGGGACAGAAGCTCCTACGAGCAGTACTTC. The chain employs TRBV2 and TRBJ2-7, with TRBD1 matching 7 bases. Germline lookup yields CDR1 SNHLY and CDR2 FYNNEI. The CDR3 runs to 16 residues. After removal of 6 bases from V and 0 bases from J, the junction contained 11 bases not matched to a gene.

This chain uses TRBV5-4 with TRBJ2-3, with D possibly being TRBD1 or TRBD2 (5 bases each). The CDR3 runs 14 residues. V gave up 5 bases and J gave up 2 bases, with 12 bases separating them. CDR1 and CDR2 from the germline V gene are SGHNT and YYREEE (reference sequence). The CDR3 protein is CASRRDLPTDTQYF. CDR3 bases: TGTGCCAGCAGGAGGGACCTACCCACAGATACGCAGTATTTT.

The rearrangement joins TRBV27 to TRBJ1-2; 9 nucleotides agree with TRBD1. V trimming: 6 bases; J trimming: 4 bases; junction bases outside the gene matches: 6. The CDR3 runs 14 residues. Germline assignment: CDR1 MNHEY and CDR2 SMNVEV (reference sequence). CDR3: CASRATGGAYGYTF. The CDR3 bases are TGTGCCAGCAGGGCGACAGGGGGGGCCTATGGCTACACCTTC.

The table lists this clone with a count of one. The CDR3 nucleotides read TGTGCCAGCAGAAACTCTGGGGCCAACGTCCTGACTTTC. The encoded protein is CASRNSGANVLTF. The V and J genes are TRBV27 and TRBJ2-6; D is unresolved. This CDR3 region has 13 residues. Germline assignment: CDR1 MNHEY and CDR2 SMNVEV (reference sequence). V lost 6 bases to trimming and J lost 0 bases, with 3 bases between them.

V is TRBV9 and J is TRBJ1-2; a possible D gene is TRBD1 (5 bases). V lost 0 bases and J 4 bases, leaving 10 bases between the germline ends. CDR3 length: 14 residues. The germline V gene encodes CDR1 SGDLS and CDR2 YYNGEE. CDR3 sequence: CASSVVGAGYGYTF. Here the CDR3 DNA reads TGTGCCAGCAGCGTAGTCGGGGCAGGCTATGGCTACACCTTC. The complete variable domain, with remaining parts taken from reference TRBV9 and TRBJ1-2, reads DSGVTQTPKHLITATGQRVTLRCSPRSGDLSVYWYQQSLDQGLQFLIQYYNGEERAKGNILERFSAQQFPDLHSELNLSSLELGDSALYFCASSVVGAGYGYTFGSGTRLTVV.

The CDR3 region has the DNA TGTGCCAGTAGTATAGATCAGGGGCTCGACACTGAAGCTTTCTTT. It specifies CASSIDQGLDTEAFF. The chain uses TRBV19 and TRBJ1-1; D perhaps matches TRBD1 (6 bases). The CDR3 spans 15 residues. With 0 bases removed from V and 3 bases from J, the gap between germline ends came to 11 bases. The germline gives CDR1 LNHDA, CDR2 SQIVND (reference sequence).